The 10 T cell receptor beta chains given below trace back to one sample, sequenced in a study of T cells in localized non-small cell lung cancer. This table comes from immunoSEQ multiplex PCR, and its TCRdb copy is limited to in-frame clones, with some not included. This repertoire shows 25,000 to 35,000 clones, around 93% found once; its top ten account for around 30%. The input for sequencing was peripheral blood, taken before any cancer treatment. The receptors shown here come from a female donor aged 60 or older with stage I lung adenocarcinoma.

The chain combines TRBV4-1 with TRBJ2-2; 10 bases agree with TRBD2. The V gene's germline CDR1 is MGHRA and CDR2 YSYEKL. The CDR3 has 19 residues. Losses at the gene ends were 0 bases for V and 4 bases for J; bases not matched to a gene: 11. This CDR3 reads CASSQDHGAGGQGTGELFF. In nucleotides, the CDR3 is TGCGCCAGCAGCCAAGATCACGGAGCGGGGGGGCAAGGCACCGGGGAGCTGTTTTTT.

This sequence joins TRBV28 and TRBJ1-5, with no clear D. The V end lost 1 base, the J end lost 10 bases, and 20 bases lay between the germline ends. The CDR3 consists of 16 residues. CDR1 and CDR2 (germline): MDHEN, SYDVKM. The CDR3 is CASSLLGQENTTPQHF. For the CDR3, the DNA is TGTGCCAGCAGTTTATTGGGTCAGGAAAATACCACTCCCCAGCATTTT.

The chain couples TRBV27 to TRBJ2-1; possibly TRBD2 for D (6 bases). V gave up 7 bases and J gave up 1 base, with 14 bases separating them. From germline, CDR1 is MNHEY and CDR2 SMNVEV (reference sequence). The CDR3 sequence is 15 residues long. The CDR3 DNA reads as TGTGCCAGCACCTTGAACGGGGGTTCCTACAATGAGCAGTTCTTC. The encoded protein is CASTLNGGSYNEQFF.

The chain has TRBV19 and TRBJ2-3, with TRBD2 as a possible D gene (6 bases). V lost 3 bases and J lost 1, with 11 bases in between. CDR1 is LNHDA and CDR2 is SQIVND in the germline V gene (reference sequence). The CDR3 is made up of 15 amino acids. The CDR3 spells CASSMPGGGTDTQYF. CDR3 DNA: TGTGCCAGTAGTATGCCCGGGGGTGGCACAGATACGCAGTATTTT.

The rearrangement joins TRBV15 to TRBJ2-6; TRBD1 agrees at 7 bases. CDR1 is LNHNV, CDR2 YYDKDF, per germline (reference sequence). The CDR3 is 19 residues long. Trimming took 3 bases from V and 0 from J; bases not matched to a gene: 11. The CDR3 is CATSRAPTGLSSGANVLTF. The DNA of the CDR3 is TGTGCCACCAGCAGGGCCCCGACAGGGCTGAGCTCTGGGGCCAACGTCCTGACTTTC.

The chain links TRBV19 to TRBJ1-5; D gene uncertain. The CDR3 has 13 residues. Looked up from germline, CDR1 is LNHDA and CDR2 is SQIVND (reference sequence). V lost 5 bases to trimming and J lost 0 bases, with 5 bases between them. CDR3 residues: CASSPDSNQPQHF. CDR3 in DNA: TGTGCCAGTAGTCCCGATAGCAATCAGCCCCAGCATTTT. The whole variable domain, filled in from reference TRBV19 and TRBJ1-5, reads DGGITQSPKYLFRKEGQNVTLSCEQNLNHDAMYWYRQDPGQGLRLIYYSQIVNDFQKGDIAEGYSVSREKKESFPLTVTSAQKNPTAFYLCASSPDSNQPQHFGDGTRLSIL.

This chain joins TRBV10-3 and TRBJ2-1, with 11 bases aligning to TRBD2. J lost 5 bases, V lost 8 bases, and 5 bases had no gene match. The germline V gene has CDR1 ENHRY and CDR2 SYGVKD. CDR3 length: 14 residues. DNA for the CDR3: TGTGCCATCGCGCTAGCGGGAGGCAACAATGAGCAGTTCTTC. It yields the protein CAIALAGGNNEQFF.

J is TRBJ2-1 and V is TRBV6-1; 13 positions match TRBD2. V lost 2 bases, J lost 2 bases, and 6 bases stayed unmatched. The CDR3 runs 18 residues. In germline, CDR1 is MNHNS, CDR2 SASEGT. The CDR3, as DNA: TGTGCCAGCAGTGAAAGGGGACTAGCGGGACCCGCCTACAATGAGCAGTTCTTC. Translation gives CASSERGLAGPAYNEQFF.

V is TRBV11-2 and J is TRBJ2-7, with TRBD2 identical over 8 bases. CDR3 length equals 15 residues. V was clipped by 1 base and J by 3 bases; unmatched bases: 5. From germline, CDR1 is SGHAT and CDR2 FQNNGV. In DNA, the CDR3 is TGTGCCAGCAGCTTAGGGCTAGCGGGCGTCTACGAGCAGTACTTC. Its translation is CASSLGLAGVYEQYF. Full variable domain (outside the CDR3, taken from reference TRBV11-2 and TRBJ2-7): EAGVAQSPRYKIIEKRQSVAFWCNPISGHATLYWYQQILGQGPKLLIQFQNNGVVDDSQLPKDRFSAERLKGVDSTLKIQPAKLEDSAVYLCASSLGLAGVYEQYFGPGTRLTVT.

This rearrangement joins TRBV5-1 to TRBJ1-3; the match to TRBD1 covers 10 bases. The germline gives CDR1 SGHRS, CDR2 YFSETQ. Trimming cost V 4 bases and J 2 bases; bases outside gene matches: 3. This CDR3 spans 15 amino acids. CDR3 bases: TGCGCCAGCAGCACCGGGACAGGGGCTGGAAACACCATATATTTT. Residues: CASSTGTGAGNTIYF.